The 32 T cell receptor beta chains in this list originate from one sample, sequenced in a study of T cell repertoires in cytomegalovirus infection. TCRdb passed the reads through MiXCR, listing each CDR3 protein once. The sample contains almost 550,000 distinct CDR3 sequences, 15% to 20% of which appear only once. The specimen was CD8+ T cells from PBMCs. The receptor source for this set is a human donor in good health (CMV status not recorded). Some clones in this sample may be carry-over from other donors' samples.

This clonotype was seen at least ten times. The chain employs TRBV28 and TRBJ2-1, with 8 bases aligning to TRBD1. The CDR3 is 18 amino acids. Germline loops: CDR1 MDHEN, CDR2 SYDVKM. Germline trimming cut 6 bases from V and 0 bases from J; bases unmatched to any gene: 13. CDR3 in amino acids: CASSLLGDRSYSYNEQFF. The CDR3 nucleotides are TGTGCCAGCAGCCTTCTAGGGGACAGGTCCTACTCCTACAATGAGCAGTTCTTC. The full variable domain, its missing parts supplied by reference TRBV28 and TRBJ2-1, is DVKVTQSSRYLVKRTGEKVFLECVQDMDHENMFWYRQDPGLGLRLIYFSYDVKMKEKGDIPEGYSVSREKKERFSLILESASTNQTSMYLCASSLLGDRSYSYNEQFFGPGTRLTVL.

This clonotype has a handful of counts. The chain links TRBV12-3 or TRBV12-4 to TRBJ1-2, with unresolved D. The CDR3 covers 12 residues. V dropped 2 bases and J dropped 5 bases, with 6 bases sitting between them. Here the CDR3 reads CASSLKAYGYTF. Written as DNA, the CDR3 is TGTGCCAGCAGTTTAAAGGCGTATGGCTACACCTTC.

This clonotype was observed a few times. The rearrangement uses TRBV4-1 and TRBJ2-1, with 12 bases aligning to TRBD1. The CDR3 contains 15 residues. Trimming removed 4 bases from V and 6 bases from J; junction bases left unmatched: 4. Germline loops: CDR1 MGHRA, CDR2 YSYEKL. CDR3 in amino acids: CASSPWDRGLNEQFF. DNA for the CDR3: TGCGCCAGCAGCCCGTGGGACAGGGGGCTCAATGAGCAGTTCTTC.

The sample holds many counts of this clonotype. The chain carries TRBV10-3 and TRBJ2-5, with a weak D call TRBD1 (7 bases). V gave up 8 bases and J gave up 1 base, with 20 bases separating them. The CDR3 is 16 amino acids. Germline lookup yields CDR1 ENHRY and CDR2 SYGVKD. The CDR3 loop is CAIAGRGRHPQETQYF. The CDR3 DNA reads TGTGCCATCGCGGGAAGGGGGCGACATCCCCAAGAGACCCAGTACTTC.

This clonotype was counted between two and nine times. The rearrangement uses TRBV10-3 and TRBJ1-2; a weak D match, TRBD1 (6 bases). The V end lost 6 bases, the J end lost 4 bases, and 12 bases lay between the germline ends. The CDR3 sequence is 13 residues long. The germline gives CDR1 ENHRY, CDR2 SYGVKD. CDR3 sequence (DNA): TGTGCCATCAGATCGGACAGTTCCTATGGCTACACCTTC. Its translation: CAIRSDSSYGYTF.

This clonotype has a count of ten or more. The chain combines TRBV27 with TRBJ2-7; D is unresolved. From germline, CDR1 is MNHEY and CDR2 SMNVEV (reference sequence). The CDR3 is 12 amino acids. V lost 6 bases and J 5 bases, leaving 11 bases between the germline ends. Here the CDR3 reads CASSEEGNEQYF. CDR3 DNA sequence: TGTGCCAGCAGCGAAGAAGGCAACGAGCAGTACTTC.

This clonotype came up many times. The chain employs TRBV27 and TRBJ2-7; no clear D gene. Trimming took off 2 bases at V and 3 bases at J, with 11 bases between the two ends. Per germline, CDR1 MNHEY and CDR2 SMNVEV (reference sequence). CDR3 size: 14 residues. The CDR3 DNA reads TGTGCCAGCAGTTTAGCTGGGAAAGACTACGAGCAGTACTTC. It encodes CASSLAGKDYEQYF.

This clonotype was found many times. The rearrangement uses TRBV20-1 and TRBJ2-1, with 9 nucleotides matching TRBD2. The trim removed 6 bases at V and 4 bases at J, leaving 25 bases unmatched. The CDR3 extends over 20 amino acids. Germline values: CDR1 DFQATT, CDR2 SNEGSKA (reference sequence). DNA for the CDR3: TGCAGTGCCCGACAACTAAAAGGGGCTAGCGGGAAGCGGGGGTACAATGAGCAGTTCTTC. It is translated as CSARQLKGASGKRGYNEQFF.

This clonotype was found many times. The V call is TRBV15, the J call TRBJ1-2; no definite D call. V was trimmed by 0 bases and J by 1 base, leaving 12 bases between them. CDR3 size: 16 residues. The germline V gene has CDR1 LNHNV and CDR2 YYDKDF (reference sequence). In DNA form, the CDR3 reads TGTGCCACCAGCAGAGATACCCAAGCGGTTAACTATGGCTACACCTTC. Translation gives CATSRDTQAVNYGYTF.

This clonotype has just a few counts. The V and J genes are TRBV25-1 and TRBJ2-5; 10 positions match TRBD2. Germline CDR1 is MGHDK and CDR2 is SYGVNS. After removal of 4 bases from V and 4 bases from J, the junction contained 12 bases not matched to a gene. This CDR3 spans 17 amino acids. The CDR3 coding sequence is TGTGCCAGCAGTGTAAGCGGGGGGGCCCCGACCCCAGAGACCCAGTACTTC. Amino acids: CASSVSGGAPTPETQYF.

V usage is TRBV7-3 and J usage is TRBJ1-1; D is unresolved. V was trimmed by 5 bases and J by 2 bases, leaving 12 bases between them. Germline CDR1 reads SGHTA; CDR2 reads FQGTGA. The CDR3 spans 14 residues. The CDR3 DNA follows: TGTGCCAGCAGCGTCGACGGCATTAACACTGAAGCTTTCTTT. As protein: CASSVDGINTEAFF.

The genes are TRBV27 and TRBJ2-5; D is possibly TRBD2 (6 bases). Between the trimmed V and J ends, which lost 6 bases and 5 bases, there was a span of 16 bases. The CDR3 extends over 14 amino acids. Looked up from germline, CDR1 is MNHEY and CDR2 is SMNVEV (reference sequence). The CDR3 region is CASRTREEEETQYF. CDR3 in DNA: TGTGCCAGCAGAACGAGGGAGGAGGAGGAGACCCAGTACTTC.

This clonotype was detected ten times or more. For the CDR3, the DNA is TGTGCCAGCAGCCAACCACAGGGGTCTGGGGCCAACGTCCTGACTTTC. Its protein product is CASSQPQGSGANVLTF. The gene calls are TRBV7-9 and TRBJ2-6; 7 bases are shared with TRBD1. Germline V gene lookup returns CDR1 SEHNR and CDR2 FQNEAQ (reference sequence). With 5 bases clipped from V and 1 base from J, the junction kept 5 bases outside the gene matches. This CDR3 is built from 16 residues.

This clonotype was seen only a few times. The V gene is TRBV19, the J gene TRBJ1-4, with no clear D. Trimming stripped 5 bases from V and 5 bases from J, with 18 bases between. Germline values: CDR1 LNHDA, CDR2 SQIVND (reference sequence). The CDR3 contains 16 residues. The CDR3 DNA reads TGTGCCAGTAGTTTGCAGGACCGGATTGGGAATGAAAAACTGTTTTTT. Translation gives CASSLQDRIGNEKLFF.

At least ten counts were recorded for this clonotype. This chain uses TRBV2 with TRBJ1-1, with 7 bases identical to TRBD1. The ends lost 3 bases at V and 0 bases at J; junction bases unmatched: 1. This CDR3 comprises 14 residues. Germline assignment: CDR1 SNHLY and CDR2 FYNNEI. The CDR3 loop is CASSEGTVNTEAFF. CDR3 DNA sequence: TGTGCCAGCAGTGAGGGGACAGTGAACACTGAAGCTTTCTTT.

This clonotype was seen ten or more times. The CDR3 sequence: CASSIQGRSNEQYF. The CDR3 nucleotides are TGTGCCAGTAGTATCCAGGGTCGTTCCAACGAGCAGTACTTC. J is TRBJ2-7 and V is TRBV19, with a weak D call TRBD1 (5 bases). Germline CDR1 and CDR2: LNHDA and SQIVND (reference sequence). The CDR3 spans 14 residues. V lost 3 bases and J 5 bases, leaving 14 bases between the germline ends.

This clonotype was observed a handful of times. The chain couples TRBV12-3 or TRBV12-4 to TRBJ2-1; D unresolved. The CDR3 has 11 amino acids. Deletions cut 4 bases from V and 7 bases from J, with 5 bases between. The CDR3 here is CASSSENEQFF. The DNA for the CDR3 is TGTGCCAGCAGTTCAGAGAATGAGCAGTTCTTC.

This clonotype was detected many times. The CDR3 here is CASSLQGPTENTDEQYF. CDR3 bases: TGTGCCAGCAGTTTACAGGGACCCACGGAGAATACCGACGAGCAGTACTTC. The chain couples TRBV28 to TRBJ2-7; the D call may be TRBD1 or TRBD2 (5 bases each). This CDR3 has 17 residues. With 2 bases removed from V and 5 bases from J, the gap between germline ends came to 22 bases. Germline V CDR1 and CDR2: MDHEN, SYDVKM.

The chain employs TRBV5-5 and TRBJ1-1, with 7 nucleotides matching TRBD1. The CDR3 extends over 14 amino acids. Germline V gene data show CDR1 as SGHKS and CDR2 as YYEKEE (reference sequence). V lost 3 bases and J lost 4; bases outside the gene matches: 6. The CDR3 is CASSSLTGLTEAFF. CDR3 bases: TGTGCCAGCAGCTCCCTGACAGGGCTCACTGAAGCTTTCTTT.

The rearrangement joins TRBV28 to TRBJ2-7; 8 bases line up with TRBD1. Germline values: CDR1 MDHEN, CDR2 SYDVKM. Unmatched junction bases numbered 10, after V lost 4 bases and J lost 2 bases. The CDR3 is made up of 16 amino acids. The CDR3 spells CASSWMGGQGPYEQYF. As DNA, the CDR3 is TGTGCCAGCAGTTGGATGGGAGGACAGGGTCCCTACGAGCAGTACTTC.

This clonotype was observed a handful of times. In DNA form, the CDR3 reads TGTGCCAGCAGCTCAGGGAATGGCTACACCTTC. Its protein is CASSSGNGYTF. The chain carries TRBV7-9 and TRBJ1-2; possible D gene TRBD1, 5 bases. This CDR3 region has 11 residues. Germline V gene lookup returns CDR1 SEHNR and CDR2 FQNEAQ (reference sequence). V was shortened by 4 bases and J by 6 bases, with 6 bases between the two germline ends.

In this sample, this clonotype turned up many times. The chain combines TRBV6-2 or TRBV6-3 with TRBJ2-1, with 8 bases fitting TRBD2. This CDR3 region has 12 residues. V trimming: 5 bases; J trimming: 8 bases; junction bases outside the gene matches: 2. Germline-derived CDR1 and CDR2 are MNHEY and SVGEGT. CDR3 amino acids: CASSMTSDEQFF. CDR3 nucleotide sequence: TGTGCCAGCAGTATGACTAGCGATGAGCAGTTCTTC.

This clonotype was seen a handful of times. This sequence joins TRBV28 and TRBJ1-1; a possible D gene is TRBD1 (6 bases). Germline V CDR1 and CDR2: MDHEN, SYDVKM. Trimming stripped 1 base from V and 2 bases from J, with 8 bases between. This CDR3 has 14 amino acids. CDR3 sequence reads: CASSLFRGNTEAFF. The CDR3 DNA is TGTGCCAGCAGTTTATTCAGGGGAAACACTGAAGCTTTCTTT.

In this sample, this clonotype turned up many times. This chain joins TRBV7-9 and TRBJ1-1, with D tentatively TRBD1 (5 bases). Germline V gene data show CDR1 as SEHNR and CDR2 as FQNEAQ (reference sequence). V shed 1 base and J shed 1 base, with 13 bases lying between them. The CDR3 loop spans 16 amino acids. The CDR3 protein is CASSLDRLPKNTEAFF. The CDR3 DNA sequence: TGTGCCAGCAGCTTAGACAGGCTACCCAAGAACACTGAAGCTTTCTTT. The full variable domain, completed using reference TRBV7-9 and TRBJ1-1, is DTGVSQNPRHKITKRGQNVTFRCDPISEHNRLYWYRQTLGQGPEFLTYFQNEAQLEKSRLLSDRFSAERPKGSFSTLEIQRTEQGDSAMYLCASSLDRLPKNTEAFFGQGTRLTVV.

Regarding this clonotype: Given the absence of the conserved phenylalanine or tryptophan at the CDR3 end, a read error is likely. It is unclear where the CDR3 begins or ends on the DNA, so no DNA is shown, and the CDR3 is as TCRdb lists it. This chain connects TRBV6-1 to TRBJ2-1; the DNA was not used to check the table's D call, TRBD2. A total of 15 residues make up the CDR3, ends included. Germline V lookup: CDR1 MNHNS, CDR2 SASEGT. CDR3 residues: CASSEWTSGRDEQCL.

This clonotype was found many times. This sequence joins TRBV27 and TRBJ1-1; weak D call: TRBD1 (5 bases). The CDR3 has 14 amino acids. The germline gives CDR1 MNHEY, CDR2 SMNVEV (reference sequence). Deletions cut 4 bases from V and 5 bases from J, with 14 bases between. CDR3 nucleotides: TGTGCCAGCAGTTGGGGTGGGGGAGGGACTGAAGCTTTCTTT. Translating gives CASSWGGGGTEAFF.

This clonotype came up many times. This rearrangement joins TRBV6-1 to TRBJ1-1; D call uncertain. The CDR3 totals 11 residues. Germline assignment: CDR1 MNHNS and CDR2 SASEGT. V shed 6 bases and J shed 0 bases, with 2 bases lying between them. This CDR3 is CASRMNTEAFF. The CDR3 region has the DNA TGTGCCAGCAGGATGAACACTGAAGCTTTCTTT.

V and J are TRBV5-5 and TRBJ2-1, with 8 bases fitting TRBD2. Germline CDR1 SGHKS, CDR2 YYEKEE (reference sequence). Trimming cost V 3 bases and J 0 bases; bases outside gene matches: 5. The CDR3 spans 16 residues. The CDR3 protein is CASSWRAGGSYNEQFF. The DNA of the CDR3 is TGTGCCAGCAGCTGGAGGGCGGGGGGCTCCTACAATGAGCAGTTCTTC.

In its sample, this clonotype was seen a few times. V gene TRBV4-1 combines with J gene TRBJ2-1, with D hard to call. The germline CDR1 and CDR2 sequences are MGHRA and YSYEKL. The CDR3 consists of 13 residues. Deletions cut 4 bases from V and 5 bases from J, with 9 bases between. CDR3 DNA: TGCGCCAGCAGCCGTTTTAAGAACAATGAGCAGTTCTTC. Its protein is CASSRFKNNEQFF.

V and J are TRBV20-1 and TRBJ2-7; TRBD2 matches at 8 bases. Germline V gene sequence: CDR1 DFQATT, CDR2 SNEGSKA (reference sequence). The CDR3 extends over 12 amino acids. V was clipped by 7 bases and J by 1 base; unmatched bases: 3. CDR3 sequence (DNA): TGCAGTGGGCGGGAGGCGTCCTACGAGCAGTACTTC. Encoded protein: CSGREASYEQYF.

This clonotype appeared many times. The genes are TRBV5-4 and TRBJ2-1; 12 nucleotides align to TRBD2. CDR1 and CDR2 (germline): SGHNT, YYREEE (reference sequence). The CDR3 consists of 18 residues. Losses at the gene ends were 2 bases for V and 9 bases for J; bases not matched to a gene: 15. CDR3 nucleotides: TGTGCCAGCAGCTTTATACTTACTAGCGGGGGGCCGTCTAGTGAGCAGTTCTTC. It specifies CASSFILTSGGPSSEQFF.

This clonotype was observed at least ten times. The genes are TRBV28 and TRBJ2-7; the match to TRBD2 covers 10 bases. The CDR3 totals 17 residues. Germline CDR1 is MDHEN and CDR2 is SYDVKM. Germline trimming cut 1 base from V and 3 bases from J; bases unmatched to any gene: 9. Here the CDR3 reads CASSLLALAGEGYEQYF. In DNA, the CDR3 is TGTGCCAGCAGTTTATTGGCCCTAGCGGGAGAGGGCTACGAGCAGTACTTC.